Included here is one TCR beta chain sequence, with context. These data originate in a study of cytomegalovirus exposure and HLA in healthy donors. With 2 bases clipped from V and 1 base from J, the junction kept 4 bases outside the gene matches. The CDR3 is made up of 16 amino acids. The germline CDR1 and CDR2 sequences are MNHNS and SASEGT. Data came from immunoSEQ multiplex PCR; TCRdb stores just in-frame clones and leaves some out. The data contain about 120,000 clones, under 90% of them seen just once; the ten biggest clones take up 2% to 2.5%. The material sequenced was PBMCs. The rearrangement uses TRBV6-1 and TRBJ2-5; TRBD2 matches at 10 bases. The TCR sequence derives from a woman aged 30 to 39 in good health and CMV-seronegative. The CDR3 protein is CASSEMASGGQETQYF. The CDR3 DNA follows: TGTGCCAGCAGTGAAATGGCTAGCGGGGGCCAAGAGACCCAGTACTTC.